Listed here are 10 T cell receptor beta chains from one sample, sequenced in a study of T cell repertoires in cytomegalovirus infection. TCRdb reanalysed the reads using MiXCR and keeps one entry per CDR3 protein. The repertoire includes approximately 630,000 distinct CDR3 sequences, roughly 24% of them detected once, and around 8% sits in the top ten. Sequenced sample: CD8+ T cells from PBMCs. These receptors all come from a human donor in good health (CMV status not recorded). Some clones in this sample may be carry-over from other donors' samples.

Ten or more counts support this clonotype. The chain combines TRBV28 with TRBJ2-5; D unresolved. The V gene lost 6 bases and the J gene lost 5 bases, with 7 bases spanning the gap. Looked up from germline, CDR1 is MDHEN and CDR2 is SYDVKM. The length of the CDR3 is 11 residues. CDR3 nucleotides: TGTGCCAGCAGCTTGTCGGAGACCCAGTACTTC. It codes for CASSLSETQYF.

J is TRBJ2-1 and V is TRBV20-1, with D unclear. The V end was cut by 6 bases, the J end by 4 bases, with 16 bases between. Germline CDR1 and CDR2: DFQATT and SNEGSKA (reference sequence). This CDR3 is built from 14 residues. Written as DNA, the CDR3 is TGCAGTGCCCCGGACCTCTTCGAATACAATGAGCAGTTCTTC. Translating gives CSAPDLFEYNEQFF.

The chain has TRBV28 and TRBJ2-7; D might be TRBD1 or TRBD2, each matching 6 bases. The germline gives CDR1 MDHEN, CDR2 SYDVKM. The length of the CDR3 is 13 residues. V dropped 5 bases and J dropped 7 bases, with 15 bases sitting between them. Here the CDR3 reads CASSEEGDREQYV. CDR3 sequence (DNA): TGTGCCAGCAGTGAGGAGGGGGATCGGGAGCAGTACGTC.

This clonotype has at least ten counts. J is TRBJ1-1 and V is TRBV25-1; no definite D call. The CDR3 is 11 residues long. The germline CDR1 and CDR2 sequences are MGHDK and SYGVNS. V was cut by 2 bases and J by 6 bases, with 4 bases left in between. The CDR3 DNA reads as TGTGCCAGCAGTGAACAGGCTGAAGCTTTCTTT. It specifies CASSEQAEAFF.

The V gene is TRBV11-2, the J gene TRBJ2-5; TRBD1 might be the D (5 bases). Between the trimmed V and J ends, which lost 3 bases and 0 bases, there was a span of 14 bases. The CDR3 consists of 16 residues. Germline V gene data show CDR1 as SGHAT and CDR2 as FQNNGV. The CDR3 DNA reads TGTGCCAGCAGCTTGGATCTTTGGGGCAACCAAGAGACCCAGTACTTC. As protein: CASSLDLWGNQETQYF.

The rearrangement uses TRBV25-1 and TRBJ1-1, with 9 bases matching TRBD1. The germline gives CDR1 MGHDK, CDR2 SYGVNS. After removal of 6 bases from V and 3 bases from J, the junction contained 5 bases not matched to a gene. The CDR3 contains 14 residues. The CDR3 DNA is TGTGCCAGCAGGGCGCGGACAGGGGACACTGAAGCTTTCTTT. Its translation: CASRARTGDTEAFF.

The table lists this clonotype with a few counts. The chain joins TRBV7-9 to TRBJ1-3; D unresolved. The CDR3 loop spans 12 amino acids. Trimming cost V 4 bases and J 8 bases, with 9 bases left between them. Germline loops: CDR1 SEHNR, CDR2 FQNEAQ (reference sequence). In DNA, the CDR3 is TGTGCCAGCAGCTCCCGCCCACACACCATATATTTT. It encodes CASSSRPHTIYF. Supplemented by reference TRBV7-9 and TRBJ1-3, the full variable domain reads DTGVSQNPRHKITKRGQNVTFRCDPISEHNRLYWYRQTLGQGPEFLTYFQNEAQLEKSRLLSDRFSAERPKGSFSTLEIQRTEQGDSAMYLCASSSRPHTIYFGEGSWLTVV.

This clonotype showed up many times. The rearrangement uses TRBV7-2 and TRBJ2-6; no clear D gene. The germline V and J ends were trimmed by 3 bases and 3 bases, with 9 bases remaining between them. Germline CDR1 and CDR2: SGHTA and FQGNSA. The CDR3 spans 15 residues. Written as DNA, the CDR3 is TGTGCCAGCAGCTTGTACGATTATGGGGCCAACGTCCTGACTTTC. This codes for CASSLYDYGANVLTF.

At least ten counts were recorded for this clonotype. The J gene is TRBJ2-1, the V gene TRBV7-8; D possibly corresponds to TRBD2 (7 bases). Per germline, CDR1 SGHVS and CDR2 FQNEAQ. Trimming shortened V by 7 bases and J by 9 bases, and 10 bases separated the two germline ends. This CDR3 has 11 amino acids. Here the CDR3 DNA reads TGTGCCAGCAAACGGGGGGCTGAGCAGTTCTTC. Amino acids: CASKRGAEQFF. The complete variable domain, with remaining parts taken from reference TRBV7-8 and TRBJ2-1, reads GAGVSQSPRYKVAKRGQDVALRCDPISGHVSLFWYQQALGQGPEFLTYFQNEAQLDKSGLPSDRFFAERPEGSVSTLKIQRTQQEDSAVYLCASKRGAEQFFGPGTRLTVL.

This clonotype was detected a few times. The chain couples TRBV7-8 to TRBJ2-7; 9 bases map to TRBD1. Germline assignment: CDR1 SGHVS and CDR2 FQNEAQ. Trimming took 6 bases from V and 3 from J; bases not matched to a gene: 9. This CDR3 region has 15 residues. The CDR3 DNA sequence: TGTGCCAGCAGTGCCCGGGACAGGGACCTCTACGAGCAGTACTTC. This encodes CASSARDRDLYEQYF.